This is a list of T cell receptor beta chains from one sample in a study of T-cell reconstitution after alpha-beta-depleted transplantation in children. TCRdb re-called the PCR reads through MiXCR, storing one row per CDR3 protein. The sample includes some 530,000 distinct CDR3 sequences, approximately 13% of them seen just once. Sequenced here: PBMCs from the stem cell graft donor, sampled from the stem cell graft. The receptors derive from a human donor who donated a stem cell graft to a child with combined immunodeficiency. CDR3s include the opening cysteine and the closing phenylalanine or tryptophan. D genes are given only for firm matches. Clone size is not always given. Where it is, it says once, few, many or a class for expanded clones.

TRBD2,TRBV7-2,many,TRBJ2-1,TGTGCCAGCAGCACAGGGACTAGCAGGTACAATGAGCAGTTCTTC,CASSTGTSRYNEQFF
-,TRBV30,few,TRBJ1-1,TGTGCCTGGGGACCCGGGAACACTGAAGCTTTCTTT,CAWGPGNTEAFF
-,TRBV10-3,many,TRBJ2-5,TGTGCCATCAGTGAGTCGGAGGACAGACTCTCGTGGGAGACCCAGTACTTC,CAISESEDRLSWETQYF
TRBD1,TRBV29-1,-,TRBJ2-1,TGCAGCGTTGTATGGGACAGGGGTAGGAATGAGCAGTTCTTC,CSVVWDRGRNEQFF
-,TRBV6-1,-,TRBJ2-5,TGTGCCAGCAGTCCCCCCGGGGGACATACAGAGACCCAGTACTTC,CASSPPGGHTETQYF
-,TRBV12-3/TRBV12-4,many,TRBJ1-3,TGTGCCAGCAGTTTAGGTTCAGCCTCTGGAAACACCATATATTTT,CASSLGSASGNTIYF
-,TRBV12-3/TRBV12-4,-,TRBJ1-6,TGTGCCAGCAGTCACCGCAGGGACTTCCGAAGCTCCTATAATTCACCCCTCCACTTT,CASSHRRDFRSSYNSPLHF
-,TRBV29-1,-,TRBJ2-5,TGCAGCGTTGTTGACAGAGACCAAGAGACCCAGTACTTC,CSVVDRDQETQYF
-,TRBV5-6,few,TRBJ2-7,TGTGCCAGCAGCTTTGTTGGCAGGGGTCTCGCAGGCTACGAGCAGTACTTC,CASSFVGRGLAGYEQYF
-,TRBV20-1,few,TRBJ2-7,TGCAGTGCTTCACCCCGGGACGAGCAGTACTTC,CSASPRDEQYF
-,TRBV3-1,few,TRBJ2-1,TGTGCCAGCAGTCCAACGCAGTTTAATGAGCAGTTCTTC,CASSPTQFNEQFF
-,TRBV5-4,-,TRBJ2-1,TGTGCCAGCAGCTTGGACAGGGCGTCCTCCTACAATGAGCAGTTCTTC,CASSLDRASSYNEQFF
-,TRBV5-1,few,TRBJ2-3,TGCGCCAGCAGCTTTGCAGTCACTAGCACAGATACGCAGTATTTT,CASSFAVTSTDTQYF
TRBD1,TRBV3-1,-,TRBJ2-3,TGTGCCAGCAGCCAAGTTATTGGTTCCCTAGAACAGGGGGATACGCAGTATTTT,CASSQVIGSLEQGDTQYF
-,TRBV7-9,-,TRBJ2-5,TGTGCCAGCGCGAGAGGCCAAGAGACCCAGTACTTC,CASARGQETQYF
-,TRBV12-3/TRBV12-4,few,TRBJ1-1,TGTGCCAGCAGTTTGTTTTGGCGGATGAACACTGAAGCTTTCTTT,CASSLFWRMNTEAFF
-,TRBV18,many,TRBJ1-1,TGTGCCAGCTCACAGTCAGGGACCACTGAAGCTTTCTTT,CASSQSGTTEAFF
TRBD1,TRBV4-2,-,TRBJ2-7,TGTGCCAGCAGCCAGCTACCGGGACAGGGAAATTCGTACGAGCAGTACTTC,CASSQLPGQGNSYEQYF
-,TRBV9,-,TRBJ2-1,TGTGCCAGCAGCGTAGCGGGAGAGATCTACAATGAGCAGTTCTTC,CASSVAGEIYNEQFF
-,TRBV15,-,TRBJ2-1,TGTGCCACCAGCAGAGACAGGACAGCCTACAATGAGCAGTTCTTC,CATSRDRTAYNEQFF
-,TRBV6-4,few,TRBJ1-3,TGTGCCAGCAGTGAACTCGGGACTGCTTCTTGGTACAGTCAAAACACCATATATTTT,CASSELGTASWYSQNTIYF
-,TRBV12-3/TRBV12-4,many,TRBJ2-3,TGTGCCAGCAGTTTGGGTTGGCGTAGAAGAGATACGCAGTATTTT,CASSLGWRRRDTQYF
-,TRBV28,few,TRBJ2-7,TGTGCCAGCAGTCGCCCGACATGGGGCGAGCAGTACTTC,CASSRPTWGEQYF
TRBD2,TRBV7-2,many,TRBJ2-3,TGTGCCAGCAGTCTTGCGGGGGTGACAGATACGCAGTATTTT,CASSLAGVTDTQYF
-,TRBV12-3/TRBV12-4,-,TRBJ2-2,TGTACCAGCAGTCGACAGGGACTAGCCGGGGAGCTGTTTTTT,CTSSRQGLAGELFF
-,TRBV29-1,few,TRBJ2-3,TGCAGCGTTGAAGCCCTGACAGGACGGACAGATACGCAGTATTTT,CSVEALTGRTDTQYF
-,TRBV20-1,-,TRBJ2-7,TGCAGTGCTCGCGGACAGGGAGGGGGGTCCTACGAGCAGTACTTC,CSARGQGGGSYEQYF